The rows below give T cell receptor beta chains drawn from one sample of a study of identical twins. TCRdb re-derived calls from the 5' RACE reads in MiXCR, one entry per CDR3 protein. Of about 530,000 distinct CDR3 sequences in the sample, over 12% were seen once. This sample was also put to use in a study of yellow fever vaccine responses in identical twins.

Sequencing input: CD4+ T cells sorted from blood. The origin of the receptors is a woman between 18 and 30 years old in good health. Each CDR3 is given with its conserved first and last residue. D genes are given only for firm matches. The size of a clone is reported for some rows only, either as once, few or many, or as a class for expanded clones.

j_call	clone_size	v_call	d_call	cdr3_nt	cdr3_aa
TRBJ2-5	NA	TRBV24-1	NA	TGTGCCACCAGTGACACAACCCAAGAGACCCAGTACTTC	CATSDTTQETQYF
TRBJ2-2	few	TRBV5-6	TRBD2	TGTGCCAGCAGCTCCCCCGGGAGGCTAGCGTCGAACACCGGGGAGCTGTTTTTT	CASSSPGRLASNTGELFF
TRBJ1-2	NA	TRBV7-2	NA	TGTGCCAGCAGCTTAGGTGGGATACTCAACCCCTATGGCTACACCTTC	CASSLGGILNPYGYTF
TRBJ2-7	NA	TRBV5-1	TRBD1	TGCGCCAGCAGCTTGGGACTCGGGACAGGGAAAAACGAGCAGTACTTC	CASSLGLGTGKNEQYF
TRBJ2-1	few	TRBV6-5	NA	TGTGCCAGCAGTTACGGGGCGGGGCTGGGTAGTGAGCAGTTCTTC	CASSYGAGLGSEQFF
TRBJ2-4	few	TRBV2	NA	TGTGCCAGCAGAGGAGAAGCCAAAAACATTCAGTACTTC	CASRGEAKNIQYF
TRBJ2-7	NA	TRBV19	TRBD1	TGTGCCAGTAGTCCCGTTGGGACAGCTGGGGAGCAGTACTTC	CASSPVGTAGEQYF
TRBJ2-4	once	TRBV20-1	NA	TGCAGTGCTAACCCCGTGGACAGCCAAAACATTCAGTACTTC	CSANPVDSQNIQYF
TRBJ2-3	NA	TRBV2	TRBD1	TGTGCCAGCAGTGAGCGGACAGGGGGCTTTTCGGATACGCAGTATTTT	CASSERTGGFSDTQYF
TRBJ2-7	NA	TRBV7-9	TRBD2	TGTGCCAGCAGCCCATCTAGCGGGAGGATTTACGAGCAGTACTTC	CASSPSSGRIYEQYF
TRBJ2-3	NA	TRBV11-2	NA	TGTGCCAGCAGCTTAGCATACATGGGTCAATACACAGATACGCAGTATTTT	CASSLAYMGQYTDTQYF
TRBJ2-3	NA	TRBV20-1	NA	TGCAGTGCTACTCTTCGGGGGGCGAGAGCGGGAGATACGCAGTATTTT	CSATLRGARAGDTQYF
TRBJ2-1	few	TRBV20-1	TRBD1	TGCAGTGCTACCCTGACAGGGGCCCCGTTTTCGGAGCAGTTCTTC	CSATLTGAPFSEQFF
TRBJ2-6	NA	TRBV27	NA	TGTGCCAGCAGTTTATCGAGGACCTCTGGGGCCAACGTCCTGACTTTC	CASSLSRTSGANVLTF
TRBJ2-1	few	TRBV29-1	TRBD2	TGCAGCGCCCCCACTAGCGGGAGTATCTACAATGAGCAGTTCTTC	CSAPTSGSIYNEQFF
TRBJ1-1	many	TRBV12-3/TRBV12-4	NA	TGTGCCAGCAGACCCCGTCTCCGGGGGCGACAGAAGGCAGCTTTCTTT	CASRPRLRGRQKAAFF
TRBJ2-1	few	TRBV10-3	TRBD2	TGTGCCATCAGTGAATCCGGGGGGGCAACCAATGAGCAGTTCTTC	CAISESGGATNEQFF
TRBJ2-7	few	TRBV7-9	TRBD2	TGTGCCAGCAGCCCGGATTCCCAAGCGGGAGTCCGTTACGAGCAGTACTTC	CASSPDSQAGVRYEQYF
TRBJ1-2	NA	TRBV24-1	NA	TGTGCCACCAGTGACAATAACGGTAGGGGGATCTATGGCTACACCTTC	CATSDNNGRGIYGYTF
TRBJ2-7	NA	TRBV12-3/TRBV12-4	NA	TGTGACAGCAGACCAGGAACCGGGACCTCCTACGAGCAGTACTTC	CDSRPGTGTSYEQYF
TRBJ2-7	many	TRBV9	NA	TGTGCCAGCAGCGTAGACGCGGCAGGGCACGAGCAGTACTTC	CASSVDAAGHEQYF
TRBJ2-2	few	TRBV5-1	TRBD1	TGCGCCAGCAGCTTGGTTTATGGGGACAGTATGGCCGGGGAGCTGTTTTTT	CASSLVYGDSMAGELFF
TRBJ1-2	NA	TRBV10-3	NA	TGTGCCATCAGTGAGTCCCGGCCAGTGAACTATGGCTACACCTTC	CAISESRPVNYGYTF
TRBJ1-5	many	TRBV2	TRBD1	TGTGCCAGCAGTGGGGGCTCACAGGGGGCGAATCAGCCCCAGCATTTT	CASSGGSQGANQPQHF
TRBJ2-7	NA	TRBV12-3/TRBV12-4	TRBD2	TGTGCCAGCAGTCCCAACCGACTAGCGGGAATACTCGAGCAGTACTTC	CASSPNRLAGILEQYF
TRBJ1-2	NA	TRBV12-3/TRBV12-4	NA	TGTGCCAGCAGTTTTCGGCTTTCGGATGGCTACACCTTC	CASSFRLSDGYTF
TRBJ1-6	few	TRBV20-1	NA	TGCAGTGCTAGAGGGGGTCCGCAGGGCTCTAATTCACCCCTCCACTTT	CSARGGPQGSNSPLHF
TRBJ2-1	few	TRBV12-3/TRBV12-4	TRBD2	TGTGCCAGCAGTCCCGGGAGGGCCGATAGTAGTGAGCAGTTCTTC	CASSPGRADSSEQFF
TRBJ1-6	few	TRBV20-1	TRBD1	TGCAGTGCTAGCGACAGGGGTGCTGTTCGGTCACCCCTCCACTTT	CSASDRGAVRSPLHF
TRBJ2-1	NA	TRBV27	TRBD2	TGTGCCAGCAGTTTATCGTCTAGCGGGAATACTTACAATGAGCAGTTCTTC	CASSLSSSGNTYNEQFF
TRBJ2-1	few	TRBV29-1	TRBD2	TGCAGCGTTGTGAGACTAGCGGGAAATTCCTACAATGAGCAGTTCTTC	CSVVRLAGNSYNEQFF
TRBJ2-1	NA	TRBV10-3	NA	TGTGCCATCAGTCCAGGGTTAGGGGCGGATGGTGAGCAGTTCTTC	CAISPGLGADGEQFF
TRBJ2-1	NA	TRBV3-1	TRBD2	TGTGCCAGCAGCCAGACTAGCGGACCCCCCTACAATGAGCAGTTCTTC	CASSQTSGPPYNEQFF
TRBJ2-1	few	TRBV6-1	TRBD2	TGTGCCAGCGATAGCGGGAGGGCCTACAATGAGCAGTTCTTC	CASDSGRAYNEQFF
TRBJ1-4	many	TRBV7-9	NA	TGTGCCAGCAAGAGGACGGCGGCAGCAACTAATGAAAAACTGTTTTTT	CASKRTAAATNEKLFF
TRBJ2-1	few	TRBV29-1	TRBD1	TGCAGCGTTGAAGGTTCCCGACCGGGGCCCTCTACAGGGGGTGCCTACAATGAGCAGTTCTTC	CSVEGSRPGPSTGGAYNEQFF
TRBJ2-7	NA	TRBV6-2/TRBV6-3	TRBD1	TGTGCCAGCAGTTACGGTGGGACAGGACGGGACGAGCAGTACTTC	CASSYGGTGRDEQYF
TRBJ2-3	NA	TRBV15	NA	TGTGCCACCAGCAGAGAAGCAGGGGCAATTTCAGATACGCAGTATTTT	CATSREAGAISDTQYF
TRBJ1-1	many	TRBV27	NA	TGTGCCAGCAGTTCAGGGGTCGGGGCTGAAGCTTTCTTT	CASSSGVGAEAFF
TRBJ2-1	many	TRBV12-3/TRBV12-4	TRBD1	TGTGCCAGCAGTGAACGCAGGGGGCGCAGACCCTACAATGAGCAGTTCTTC	CASSERRGRRPYNEQFF
TRBJ2-1	few	TRBV6-1	NA	TGTGCCAGCACCTTTAGCGGCAGCTCCTACAATGAGCAGTTCTTC	CASTFSGSSYNEQFF
TRBJ2-1	many	TRBV12-3/TRBV12-4	NA	TGTGCCAGCAGTTTTGGTGGCAGGGTGTTCAAGGAGCAGTTCTTC	CASSFGGRVFKEQFF
TRBJ2-4	few	TRBV18	NA	TGTGCCAGCTCACAGGTTGACATTCAGTACTTC	CASSQVDIQYF
TRBJ2-7	few	TRBV10-3	NA	TGTGCCATCAGTGACCGGGACATCTACGAGCAGTACTTC	CAISDRDIYEQYF